This T cell receptor (beta chain) was sequenced for a study of T cell responses to AZD1222 COVID-19 vaccine. General study points: Of the AZD1222 recipients, only five to seven were seropositive at baseline. Within unmutated variant regions lay the reported targets of nearly half of spike-specific TCRs. Dominant CD4 TCR responses targeted spike regions 160-218 and 743-854.

This CDR3 comprises 11 residues. CDR1 and CDR2 from the germline V gene are MNHNS and SASEGT. Trimming removed 3 bases from V and 11 bases from J, with 5 bases in between. Produced via immunoSEQ multiplex PCR; TCRdb's table is partial and in-frame only. This sample carries some 130,000 clones, 65% to 90% of them seen once, and the ten largest clones take approximately 8%. Concerning this clone itself: Its antigen is currently unknown.

Sample: peripheral blood, taken 28 days after the second dose of the MenACWY control vaccine. The chain joins TRBV6-1 to TRBJ1-6; no clear D. The receptor was derived from an adult who received the MenACWY meningococcal vaccine as a control. CDR3 sequence reads: CASSDGAPLHF. As DNA, the CDR3 is TGTGCCAGCAGTGATGGAGCACCCCTCCACTTT.